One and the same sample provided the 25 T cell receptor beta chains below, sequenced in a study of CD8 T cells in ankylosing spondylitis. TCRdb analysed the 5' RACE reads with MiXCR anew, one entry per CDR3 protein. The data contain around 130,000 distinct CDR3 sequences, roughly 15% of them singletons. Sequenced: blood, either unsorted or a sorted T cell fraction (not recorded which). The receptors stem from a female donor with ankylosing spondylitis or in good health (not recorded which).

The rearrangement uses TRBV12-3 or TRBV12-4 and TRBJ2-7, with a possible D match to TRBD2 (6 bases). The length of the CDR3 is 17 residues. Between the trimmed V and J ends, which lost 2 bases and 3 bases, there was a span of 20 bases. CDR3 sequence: CASSLSISAGSLYEQYF. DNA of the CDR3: TGTGCCAGCAGTTTAAGCATCTCGGCGGGAAGCCTCTACGAGCAGTACTTC.

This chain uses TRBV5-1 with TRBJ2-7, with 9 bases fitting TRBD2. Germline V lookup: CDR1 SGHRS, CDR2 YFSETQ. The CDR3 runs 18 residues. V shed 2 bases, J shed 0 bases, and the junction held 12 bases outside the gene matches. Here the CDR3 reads CASSLSPNSGGSSYEQYF. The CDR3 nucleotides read TGCGCCAGCAGCTTAAGTCCGAATAGCGGGGGCAGCTCCTACGAGCAGTACTTC.

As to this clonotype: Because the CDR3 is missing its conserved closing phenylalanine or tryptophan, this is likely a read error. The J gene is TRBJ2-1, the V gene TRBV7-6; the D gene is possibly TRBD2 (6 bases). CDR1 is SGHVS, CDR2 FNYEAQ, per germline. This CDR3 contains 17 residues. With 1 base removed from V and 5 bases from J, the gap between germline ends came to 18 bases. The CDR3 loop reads CASSLEGTRGHNNEQFL. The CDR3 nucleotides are TGTGCCAGCAGCTTAGAAGGGACTCGCGGGCATAACAATGAGCAGTTCTTG.

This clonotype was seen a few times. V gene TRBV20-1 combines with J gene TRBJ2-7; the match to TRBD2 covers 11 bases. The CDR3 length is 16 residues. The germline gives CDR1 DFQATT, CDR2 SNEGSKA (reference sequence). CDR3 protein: CSAEGASGGHIYEQYF. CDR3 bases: TGCAGCGCCGAGGGGGCTAGCGGGGGGCACATCTACGAGCAGTACTTC.

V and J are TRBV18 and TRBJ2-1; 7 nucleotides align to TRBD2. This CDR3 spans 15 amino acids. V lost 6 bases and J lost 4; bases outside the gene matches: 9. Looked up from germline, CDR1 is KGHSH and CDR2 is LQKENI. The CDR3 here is CASSTLGREYNEQFF. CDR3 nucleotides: TGTGCCAGCTCGACTCTCGGGCGGGAGTACAATGAGCAGTTCTTC.

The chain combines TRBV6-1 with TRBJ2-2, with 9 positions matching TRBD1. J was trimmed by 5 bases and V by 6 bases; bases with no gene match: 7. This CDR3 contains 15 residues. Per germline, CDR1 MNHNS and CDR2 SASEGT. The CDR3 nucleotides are TGTGCCAGCAGCCATTCCGGGACAGGGACCGGGGAGCTGTTTTTT. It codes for CASSHSGTGTGELFF.

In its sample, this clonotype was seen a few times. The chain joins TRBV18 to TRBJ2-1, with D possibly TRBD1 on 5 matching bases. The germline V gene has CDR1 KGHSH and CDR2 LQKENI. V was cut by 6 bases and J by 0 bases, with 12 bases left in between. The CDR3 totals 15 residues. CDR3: CASSQGVSSYNEQFF. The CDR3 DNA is TGTGCCAGCTCGCAGGGTGTTAGCTCCTACAATGAGCAGTTCTTC.

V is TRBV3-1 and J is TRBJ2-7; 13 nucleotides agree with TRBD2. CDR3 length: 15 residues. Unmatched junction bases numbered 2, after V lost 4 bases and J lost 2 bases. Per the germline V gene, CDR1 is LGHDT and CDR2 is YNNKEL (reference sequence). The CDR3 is CASSRGLAGAYEQYF. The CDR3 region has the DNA TGTGCCAGCAGCCGAGGACTAGCGGGAGCCTACGAGCAGTACTTC.

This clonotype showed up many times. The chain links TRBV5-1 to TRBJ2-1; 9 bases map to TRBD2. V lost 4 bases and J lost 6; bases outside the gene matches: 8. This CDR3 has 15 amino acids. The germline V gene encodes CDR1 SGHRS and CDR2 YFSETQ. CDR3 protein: CASSVYSGSPNEQFF. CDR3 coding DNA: TGCGCCAGCAGCGTCTATAGCGGGAGCCCCAATGAGCAGTTCTTC.

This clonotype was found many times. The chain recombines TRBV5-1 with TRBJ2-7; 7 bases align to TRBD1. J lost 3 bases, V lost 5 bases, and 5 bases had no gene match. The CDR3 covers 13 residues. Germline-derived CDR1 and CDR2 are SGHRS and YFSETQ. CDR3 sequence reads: CASRAGQDYEQYF. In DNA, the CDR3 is TGCGCCAGCAGGGCCGGACAGGACTACGAGCAGTACTTC.

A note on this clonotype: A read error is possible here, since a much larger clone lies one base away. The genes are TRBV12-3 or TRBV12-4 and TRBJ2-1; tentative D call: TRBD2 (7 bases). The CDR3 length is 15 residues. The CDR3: CTSSLGGGGVNEQFF. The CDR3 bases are TGTACCAGCAGTTTGGGGGGCGGGGGAGTAAATGAGCAGTTCTTC.

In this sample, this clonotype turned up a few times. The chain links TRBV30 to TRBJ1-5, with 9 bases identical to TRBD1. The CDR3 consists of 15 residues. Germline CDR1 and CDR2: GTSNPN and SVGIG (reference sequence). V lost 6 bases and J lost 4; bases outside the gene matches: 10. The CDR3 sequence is CACRTGESDNQPQHF. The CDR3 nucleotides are TGTGCCTGCCGGACAGGGGAATCAGATAATCAGCCCCAGCATTTT. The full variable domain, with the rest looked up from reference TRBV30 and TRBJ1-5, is SQTIHQWPATLVQPVGSPLSLECTVEGTSNPNLYWYRQAAGRGLQLLFYSVGIGQISSEVPQNLSASRPQDRQFILSSKKLLLSDSGFYLCACRTGESDNQPQHFGDGTRLSIL.

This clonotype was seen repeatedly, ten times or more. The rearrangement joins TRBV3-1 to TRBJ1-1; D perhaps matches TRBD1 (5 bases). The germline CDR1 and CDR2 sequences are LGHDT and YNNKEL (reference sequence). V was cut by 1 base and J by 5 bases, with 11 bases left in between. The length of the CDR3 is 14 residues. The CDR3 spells CASSQVEGWTEAFF. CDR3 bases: TGTGCCAGCAGCCAAGTGGAGGGGTGGACTGAAGCTTTCTTT.

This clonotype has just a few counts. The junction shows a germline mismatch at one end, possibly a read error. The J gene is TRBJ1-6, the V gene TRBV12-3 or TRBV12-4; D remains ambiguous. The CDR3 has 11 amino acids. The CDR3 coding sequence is TGTGCCAGCAGCAACCTGAGGACCCTCCGCTTT. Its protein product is CASSNLRTLRF.

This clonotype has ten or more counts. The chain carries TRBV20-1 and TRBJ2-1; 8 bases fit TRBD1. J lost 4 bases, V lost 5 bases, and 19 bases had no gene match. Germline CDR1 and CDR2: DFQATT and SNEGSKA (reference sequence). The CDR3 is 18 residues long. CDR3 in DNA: TGCAGTGCTCACCCGACAGGGGCGACCCTTTCCGTTTACAATGAGCAGTTCTTC. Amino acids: CSAHPTGATLSVYNEQFF.

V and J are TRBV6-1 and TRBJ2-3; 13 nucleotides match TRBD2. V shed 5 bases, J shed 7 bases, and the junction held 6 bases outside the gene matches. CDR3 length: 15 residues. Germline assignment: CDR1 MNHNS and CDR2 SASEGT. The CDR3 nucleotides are TGTGCCAGCAGTCTGGGACTAGCGGGGTCGCATACGCAGTATTTT. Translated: CASSLGLAGSHTQYF.

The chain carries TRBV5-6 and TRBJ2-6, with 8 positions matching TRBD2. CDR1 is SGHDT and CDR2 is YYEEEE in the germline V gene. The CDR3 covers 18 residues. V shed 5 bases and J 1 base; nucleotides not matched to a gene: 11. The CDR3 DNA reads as TGTGCCAGCAGGTCCGCAGGGACTAGTTTATCTGGGGCCAACGTCCTGACTTTC. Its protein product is CASRSAGTSLSGANVLTF.

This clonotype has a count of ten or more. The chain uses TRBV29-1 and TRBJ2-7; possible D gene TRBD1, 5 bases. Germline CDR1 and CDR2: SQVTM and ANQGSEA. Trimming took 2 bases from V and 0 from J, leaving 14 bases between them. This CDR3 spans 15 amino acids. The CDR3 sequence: CSVERLTASSYEQYF. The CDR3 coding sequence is TGCAGCGTTGAAAGGTTGACAGCGAGCTCCTACGAGCAGTACTTC.

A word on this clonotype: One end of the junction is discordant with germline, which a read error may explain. CDR3 nucleotide sequence: TGTACCAGCAGTGGGGGGCAGATCCCCGACCGAGGAGAGACCCAGTACTTC. This sequence encodes CTSSGGQIPDRGETQYF. V and J are TRBV12-3 or TRBV12-4 and TRBJ2-5; either TRBD1 or TRBD2 may fit D (6 bases each). The CDR3 is made up of 17 amino acids.

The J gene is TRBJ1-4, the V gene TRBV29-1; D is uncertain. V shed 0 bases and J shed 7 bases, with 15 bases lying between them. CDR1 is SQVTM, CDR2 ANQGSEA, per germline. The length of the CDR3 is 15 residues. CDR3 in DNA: TGCAGCGTTGAAGATGTCTCCAGCATTGGTGAAAAACTGTTTTTT. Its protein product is CSVEDVSSIGEKLFF.

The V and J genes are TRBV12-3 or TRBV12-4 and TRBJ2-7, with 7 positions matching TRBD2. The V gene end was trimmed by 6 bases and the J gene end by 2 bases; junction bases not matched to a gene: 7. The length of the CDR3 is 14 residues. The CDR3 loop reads CASRPRDYTYEQYF. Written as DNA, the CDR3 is TGTGCCAGCAGGCCCCGGGACTACACCTACGAGCAGTACTTC.

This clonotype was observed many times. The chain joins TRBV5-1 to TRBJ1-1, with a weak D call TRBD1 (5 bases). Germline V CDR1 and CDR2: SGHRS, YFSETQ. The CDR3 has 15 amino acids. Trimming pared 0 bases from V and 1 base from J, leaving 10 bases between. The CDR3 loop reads CASSLGPGQNTEAFF. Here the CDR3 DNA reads TGCGCCAGCAGCTTGGGTCCAGGACAGAACACTGAAGCTTTCTTT.

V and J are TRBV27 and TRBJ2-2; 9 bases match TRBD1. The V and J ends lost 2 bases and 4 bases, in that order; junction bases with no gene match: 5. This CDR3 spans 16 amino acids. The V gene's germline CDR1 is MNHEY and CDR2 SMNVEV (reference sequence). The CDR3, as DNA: TGTGCCAGCAGTTTACACCGGGACAGGGTCACCGGGGAGCTGTTTTTT. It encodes CASSLHRDRVTGELFF.

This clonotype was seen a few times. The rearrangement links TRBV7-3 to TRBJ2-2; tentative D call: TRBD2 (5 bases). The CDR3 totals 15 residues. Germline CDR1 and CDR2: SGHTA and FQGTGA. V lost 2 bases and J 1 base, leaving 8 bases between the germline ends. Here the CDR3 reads CASSLSGWNTGELFF. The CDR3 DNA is TGTGCCAGCAGCTTATCGGGATGGAACACCGGGGAGCTGTTTTTT.

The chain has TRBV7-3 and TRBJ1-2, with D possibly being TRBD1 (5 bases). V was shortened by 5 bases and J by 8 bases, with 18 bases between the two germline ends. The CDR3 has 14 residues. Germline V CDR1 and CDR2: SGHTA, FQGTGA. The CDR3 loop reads CASSPDGGSVGYTF. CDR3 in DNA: TGTGCCAGCAGCCCCGACGGGGGGAGCGTAGGCTACACCTTC.